This record concerns one TCR beta chain sequence. Its specificity is not known. One end of the junction does not line up with germline, which may come from a read error. The data were taken from a study of immune characteristics of hereditary and idiopathic chronic pancreatitis. Study-wide results and caveats: Both chronic pancreatitis groups had higher TCRbeta diversity and lower clonality than controls. Hereditary versus idiopathic pancreatitis showed different Vbeta-Jbeta usage, including TRBV10, TRBV19, TRBV23, TRBV5.

Patients having total pancreatectomy with islet autotransplantation provided the chronic pancreatitis pancreas tissue. Germline lookup yields CDR1 MNHEY and CDR2 SMNVEV (reference sequence). This CDR3 is 14 amino acids long. Libraries were prepared by immunoSEQ multiplex PCR; TCRdb keeps only in-frame clonotypes and omits some of them. The sample has more than 1,500 clones, roughly 80% seen once; the top ten hold more than 15%. This sequence joins TRBV27 and TRBJ2-7; the match to TRBD2 covers 10 bases. The specimen was pancreas tissue with hereditary chronic pancreatitis. This TCR was recovered from a human donor with chronic pancreatitis. The CDR3 region is CASSLSRRSGLASF. CDR3 sequence (DNA): TGTGCCAGCAGTTTATCGAGGCGGTCGGGACTAGCGAGCTTC.